The 15 T cell receptor beta chains below all came from one sample that was sequenced in a study of cytomegalovirus exposure and HLA in healthy donors. With 60 Vbeta and 13 Jbeta primers, the PCR was carried out. Measured with immunoSEQ multiplex PCR; TCRdb has only the in-frame clones, and not every one. This table has approximately 120,000 clones, around three quarters appearing once. The specimen was PBMCs. Receptors were obtained from a human donor in good health.

This clone was picked up a small number of times. CDR3 protein: CASSAGTSGEETQYF. The CDR3, as DNA: TGTGCCAGCAGCGCAGGGACTAGCGGGGAAGAGACCCAGTACTTC. The chain joins TRBV11-1 to TRBJ2-5, with 13 bases fitting TRBD2. The CDR3 totals 15 residues. Unmatched junction bases numbered 3, after V lost 5 bases and J lost 3 bases. Looked up from germline, CDR1 is SGHAT and CDR2 is FQDESV (reference sequence).

This clone was seen a handful of times. The chain is built from TRBV5-1 and TRBJ1-1; D not certain. CDR3 length: 11 amino acids. V was trimmed by 5 bases and J by 1 base, leaving 3 bases between them. Germline loops: CDR1 SGHRS, CDR2 YFSETQ. The CDR3 loop is CASRANTEAFF. CDR3 bases: TGCGCCAGCAGGGCGAACACTGAAGCTTTCTTT.

The chain carries TRBV20-1 and TRBJ2-1, with no clear D. The V gene lost 6 bases and the J gene lost 3 bases, with 3 bases spanning the gap. Germline CDR1 DFQATT, CDR2 SNEGSKA (reference sequence). The CDR3 is made up of 10 amino acids. The CDR3 bases are TGCAGTGCCTTCTACAATGAGCAGTTCTTC. It specifies CSAFYNEQFF.

V and J are TRBV30 and TRBJ1-6; possibly TRBD1 for D (5 bases). With 4 bases removed from V and 7 bases from J, the gap between germline ends came to 17 bases. This CDR3 is 15 amino acids long. Germline-derived CDR1 and CDR2 are GTSNPN and SVGIG (reference sequence). CDR3 in DNA: TGTGCCTGGACCCTGGACAACACAGCAAATTCACCCCTCCACTTT. The encoded protein is CAWTLDNTANSPLHF.

A few counts support this clone. The chain joins TRBV10-3 to TRBJ1-2; a possible D gene is TRBD1 (6 bases). The germline V gene has CDR1 ENHRY and CDR2 SYGVKD. This CDR3 comprises 16 residues. V was pared by 2 bases and J by 0 bases, with 13 bases between. The CDR3 sequence is CAISETGTSANYGYTF. The CDR3 DNA follows: TGTGCCATCAGTGAGACAGGGACGTCAGCTAACTATGGCTACACCTTC.

This chain uses TRBV7-9 with TRBJ2-5; 8 bases fit TRBD2. TRBJ2-7 matches the DNA end more closely, so the J call is doubtful. The CDR3 covers 14 residues. Germline V gene lookup returns CDR1 SEHNR and CDR2 FQNEAQ (reference sequence). The CDR3 DNA follows: TGTGCCAGCAGCATCCCCGGGACTAGAAACGAGCAGTACTTC. The encoded protein is CASSIPGTRNEQYF.

This chain joins TRBV6-1 and TRBJ2-5; D not resolved. Per the germline V gene, CDR1 is MNHNS and CDR2 is SASEGT. Between the trimmed V and J ends, which lost 6 bases and 5 bases, there was a span of 7 bases. The CDR3 is 11 residues long. CDR3 loop: CASRESETQYF. Written as DNA, the CDR3 is TGTGCCAGCAGAGAGTCGGAGACCCAGTACTTC.

V gene TRBV7-8 combines with J gene TRBJ2-7, with D hard to call. This CDR3 contains 16 residues. Per germline, CDR1 SGHVS and CDR2 FQNEAQ. V lost 5 bases, J lost 1 base, and 18 bases lay in between. The CDR3 here is CASSPRVGYDSYEQYF. In DNA form, the CDR3 reads TGTGCCAGCAGCCCCCGGGTCGGATATGATTCCTACGAGCAGTACTTC.

V gene TRBV6-1 combines with J gene TRBJ2-5; 12 nucleotides align to TRBD2. V lost 6 bases to trimming and J lost 3 bases; unmatched junction nucleotides: 5. CDR3 length: 15 amino acids. Germline loops: CDR1 MNHNS, CDR2 SASEGT. CDR3 DNA sequence: TGTGCCAGCAGCCCGACTAGCGGGGGTAAAGAGACCCAGTACTTC. This encodes CASSPTSGGKETQYF.

This clone appeared once. The same CDR3 is also encoded by other DNA sequences in this sample. V is TRBV6-5 and J is TRBJ1-5; D might be TRBD1 (5 bases). The CDR3 length is 15 residues. Germline V CDR1 and CDR2: MNHEY, SVGAGI. Trimming pared 0 bases from V and 4 bases from J, leaving 10 bases between. The CDR3 loop reads CASSYSRDSNQPQHF. CDR3 nucleotide sequence: TGTGCCAGCAGTTACTCGAGGGACTCAAATCAGCCCCAGCATTTT.

J is TRBJ1-1 and V is TRBV5-6, with no clear D. Looked up from germline, CDR1 is SGHDT and CDR2 is YYEEEE. This CDR3 has 14 amino acids. V was clipped by 4 bases and J by 4 bases, with 14 bases between them. CDR3 in amino acids: CASSLGLWSTEAFF. DNA for the CDR3: TGTGCCAGCAGCCTCGGGTTGTGGAGCACTGAAGCTTTCTTT.

The rearrangement links TRBV6-1 to TRBJ2-1; 12 positions agree with TRBD2. V was clipped by 10 bases and J by 8 bases; unmatched bases: 6. This CDR3 region has 13 residues. Per germline, CDR1 MNHNS and CDR2 SASEGT. CDR3 in amino acids: CAIRTSGVDEQFF. CDR3 coding DNA: TGTGCCATCAGGACTAGCGGGGTGGATGAGCAGTTCTTC.

V and J are TRBV6-4 and TRBJ2-2, with 9 bases lining up with TRBD2. CDR1 and CDR2 from the germline V gene are MRHNA and SNTAGT. Trimming took 4 bases from V and 5 from J; bases not matched to a gene: 5. The CDR3 spans 15 residues. The CDR3 nucleotides read TGTGCCAGCAGTGTTTCGACTAGCGGTACCGGGGAGCTGTTTTTT. It codes for CASSVSTSGTGELFF.

As for this clone: An end of the junction differs from the germline gene, which may be a read error. The chain carries TRBV7-7 and TRBJ2-1; possible D gene TRBD1, 5 bases. The CDR3 has 13 residues. CDR1 is SSHAT, CDR2 FNYEAQ, per germline (reference sequence). The CDR3 region has the DNA TGTGCTAGCAGCTTAGACAGAAACAATGAGCAGTTCTTC. This sequence encodes CASSLDRNNEQFF.

CDR3 protein: CASSAADRGFQPQHF. The CDR3 DNA reads as TGTGCCAGTAGTGCCGCCGACAGGGGGTTCCAGCCCCAGCATTTT. The chain has TRBV19 and TRBJ1-5, with 9 bases that match TRBD1. The CDR3 is 15 residues long. CDR1 is LNHDA and CDR2 is SQIVND in the germline V gene (reference sequence). The ends lost 5 bases at V and 7 bases at J; junction bases unmatched: 9.